Detailed here is one T cell receptor beta chain. No antigen is known for it. The sample holds no much larger clone one base away, and base qualities are not on file. Reading from cysteine to phenylalanine, the CDR3 counts 15 amino acids. The retained sequence is limited to the CDR3, 45 bases, with the frame set at the first base. V lost 6 bases and J lost 1 base; the stretch between them is 12 bases long. Looking up the germline V gene yields CDR1 SNHLY and CDR2 FYNNEI. Collaborating institutions collected whole blood in K2EDTA tubes following their own protocols. For TCRbeta analysis, collaborators shipped samples as frozen whole blood, isolated PBMCs, or DNA extracted from either of those sample types. The sample comes from a study of blood T cell repertoires in COVID-19 (dated by TCRdb to the early 2020s). With respect to the entire study: Collaborator samples came from the United States, Italy and Spain and covered acute and convalescent phases of COVID-19. The samples were drawn from the first 160 participants of the ongoing ImmuneRACE study and from under 1,500 subjects provided by 6 global collaborators. Sample metadata almost always included a de-identified subject ID, COVID-19 status, age in years and sex. Where available, HLA class I and class II types were obtained from metadata supplied by the sample provider rather than from assay-based typing. A freely available public database, intended as a resource for researchers studying the immune response to SARS-CoV-2, is where the repertoires were released. The dataset comprised deeply sampled blood TCRbeta repertoires from subjects exposed to, actively infected with, or recovered from COVID-19. The material from the prospective study consisted of cDNA or gDNA derived from T cells, B-cell-depleted T cells, or PBMCs.

TCRbeta CDR3 regions were amplified from genomic DNA using the immunoSEQ Assay, a bias-controlled multiplex PCR. The paper's processing steps were these. The number of nucleated cells in each sample was estimated by amplification of reference gene primers within the assay. To quantify the absolute abundance of each unique TCRbeta CDR3 rearrangement, sequence reads were collapsed and filtered. For each sample, productive Simpson clonality was calculated as the square root of Simpson's diversity index over productive rearrangements. TCRdb carries this immuneACCESS record with in-frame sequences only. Its versions omit some clonotypes, under half of them owing to an unresolved V gene in the studies checked, with the rest unexplained. V, J and clone size are taken as reported in that table, and D and trimming were inferred from the DNA itself. Across this sample there are about 300,000 clones, with about 85% seen only once. Roughly 13% of the sample lies in the top ten.

Paper-wide results and their limitations: Clinical and demographic metadata were provided uncurated, with the amount varying by source and participant.

Sequencing was performed on peripheral blood. The clonotype was recovered from a human donor in a cohort sampled during active COVID-19. The V and J segments used are TRBV2 and TRBJ1-4, with the D gene not clear enough to name. In nucleotide form, the sequence is TGTGCCAGCAGGTCCAACGGAGTAACTAATGAAAAACTGTTTTTT. This codes for CASRSNGVTNEKLFF.